One and the same sample provided the 10 T cell receptor beta chains below, sequenced in a study of beta chain features in type 1 diabetes. Expressed TCRB transcripts were sequenced after all isolated RNA was converted to cDNA. This table comes from immunoSEQ multiplex PCR, and its TCRdb copy is limited to in-frame clones, with some not included. The top ten clones hold approximately 0.065% of a sample with roughly 120,000 clones, 30% to 40% of them seen once. Sequenced sample: stem cell memory CD4+ T cells from blood. Receptors were obtained from a woman between 18 and 30 years old in good health.

This clone showed up just a few times. The rearrangement links TRBV5-1 to TRBJ2-2; tentative D call: TRBD1 (6 bases). The CDR3 contains 14 residues. V was cut by 4 bases and J by 1 base, with 8 bases left in between. Germline assignment: CDR1 SGHRS and CDR2 YFSETQ. The CDR3 sequence: CASSPTGNTGELFF. As DNA, the CDR3 is TGCGCCAGCAGCCCGACAGGGAACACCGGGGAGCTGTTTTTT.

The CDR3 sequence is CAWSVWQGGLSLHF. CDR3 DNA: TGTGCCTGGAGTGTCTGGCAGGGCGGCCTGTCCCTCCACTTT. The chain joins TRBV30 to TRBJ1-6; D may be TRBD1 (5 bases). Trimming removed 0 bases at V and 14 bases at J, with 17 bases between. The germline CDR1 and CDR2 sequences are GTSNPN and SVGIG (reference sequence). The CDR3 spans 14 residues. Together with reference TRBV30 and TRBJ1-6, the CDR3 gives the full variable domain: SQTIHQWPATLVQPVGSPLSLECTVEGTSNPNLYWYRQAAGRGLQLLFYSVGIGQISSEVPQNLSASRPQDRQFILSSKKLLLSDSGFYLCAWSVWQGGLSLHFGNGTRLTVT.

The chain joins TRBV28 to TRBJ1-4; possible D gene TRBD1, 5 bases. The CDR3 sequence is 15 residues long. Germline V gene sequence: CDR1 MDHEN, CDR2 SYDVKM. V lost 2 bases and J 4 bases, leaving 11 bases between the germline ends. This CDR3 is CASSLGGRVNEKLFF. CDR3 nucleotides: TGTGCCAGCAGTTTAGGCGGCAGGGTTAATGAAAAACTGTTTTTT.

This clone was seen only a few times. This chain joins TRBV30 and TRBJ2-3; a possible D gene is TRBD1 (6 bases). Germline CDR1 reads GTSNPN; CDR2 reads SVGIG (reference sequence). With 0 bases removed from V and 2 bases from J, the gap between germline ends came to 12 bases. This CDR3 is built from 15 residues. This chain's CDR3 is CAWSVGRGLTDTQYF. The CDR3, as DNA: TGTGCCTGGAGTGTAGGCAGGGGTCTCACAGATACGCAGTATTTT.

The chain uses TRBV5-1 and TRBJ2-5; 9 bases are shared with TRBD1. CDR3 length: 16 amino acids. V lost 4 bases and J lost 4; bases outside the gene matches: 11. Per the germline V gene, CDR1 is SGHRS and CDR2 is YFSETQ. CDR3 DNA: TGCGCCAGCAGCCCAAGAAACGACAGGGGGAGAGAGACCCAGTACTTC. Protein: CASSPRNDRGRETQYF.

The chain combines TRBV28 with TRBJ2-3; D remains unclear. With 1 base removed from V and 0 bases from J, the gap between germline ends came to 5 bases. The length of the CDR3 is 14 residues. Germline values: CDR1 MDHEN, CDR2 SYDVKM. In nucleotides, the CDR3 is TGTGCCAGCAGTTTATCAGGTAGCACAGATACGCAGTATTTT. Amino acids: CASSLSGSTDTQYF.

The V gene is TRBV29-1, the J gene TRBJ2-1; 8 nucleotides align to TRBD2. Trimming cost V 2 bases and J 9 bases; bases outside gene matches: 6. The CDR3 spans 13 residues. From germline, CDR1 is SQVTM and CDR2 ANQGSEA. Here the CDR3 DNA reads TGCAGCGTTGAAAGCGGGAGTATTGGTGAGCAGTTCTTC. Amino acid sequence: CSVESGSIGEQFF.

The chain carries TRBV5-1 and TRBJ1-4; the D gene is possibly TRBD1 (5 bases). Trimming removed 3 bases at V and 7 bases at J, with 13 bases between. This CDR3 is built from 14 residues. CDR1 and CDR2 from the germline V gene are SGHRS and YFSETQ. The CDR3, as DNA: TGCGCCAGCAGCTCAGGGCGCACCCCTGAAAAACTGTTTTTT. Its translation is CASSSGRTPEKLFF.

The V call is TRBV28, the J call TRBJ1-2; D is unresolved. The CDR3 loop spans 13 amino acids. Trimming took off 6 bases at V and 0 bases at J, with 8 bases between the two ends. Looked up from germline, CDR1 is MDHEN and CDR2 is SYDVKM. The CDR3 bases are TGTGCCAGCAGCCCGACAACTAACTATGGCTACACCTTC. This gives the protein CASSPTTNYGYTF.

The sample holds a few counts of this clone. V usage is TRBV19 and J usage is TRBJ1-5; possibly TRBD1 for D (5 bases). Germline V gene sequence: CDR1 LNHDA, CDR2 SQIVND (reference sequence). CDR3 size: 14 residues. Trimming stripped 1 base from V and 4 bases from J, with 8 bases between. The CDR3 bases are TGTGCCAGTAGTATAGGCAGGGATAATCAGCCCCAGCATTTT. Encoded protein: CASSIGRDNQPQHF. Variable domain in full (rest from reference TRBV19 and TRBJ1-5): DGGITQSPKYLFRKEGQNVTLSCEQNLNHDAMYWYRQDPGQGLRLIYYSQIVNDFQKGDIAEGYSVSREKKESFPLTVTSAQKNPTAFYLCASSIGRDNQPQHFGDGTRLSIL.